This T cell receptor (beta chain) was recorded in a study of shared clonotypes between healthy human individuals. Scientists sequenced DNA from unsorted PBMC on ten immunoSEQ deep assay plates. Using immunoSEQ multiplex PCR, the repertoire was profiled, and TCRdb retains in-frame clones only, with some absent. The data show fewer than 650,000 clones, about 82% seen once. This CDR3 is built from 16 residues. Germline CDR1 reads SGHTA; CDR2 reads FQGNSA. Trimming shortened V by 1 base and J by 0 bases, and 11 bases separated the two germline ends. The sample holds a few counts of this clone. V and J are TRBV7-2 and TRBJ2-3, with D perhaps TRBD2 (6 bases). This TCR was sampled from a woman aged 40 to 50 in good health. Some clones in this sample may be carry-over from other donors' samples. The sequenced sample consisted of PBMCs. CDR3 nucleotides: TGTGCCAGCAGCTTAGTGCGGGGCTCTAGCACAGATACGCAGTATTTT. Translated, it gives CASSLVRGSSTDTQYF.